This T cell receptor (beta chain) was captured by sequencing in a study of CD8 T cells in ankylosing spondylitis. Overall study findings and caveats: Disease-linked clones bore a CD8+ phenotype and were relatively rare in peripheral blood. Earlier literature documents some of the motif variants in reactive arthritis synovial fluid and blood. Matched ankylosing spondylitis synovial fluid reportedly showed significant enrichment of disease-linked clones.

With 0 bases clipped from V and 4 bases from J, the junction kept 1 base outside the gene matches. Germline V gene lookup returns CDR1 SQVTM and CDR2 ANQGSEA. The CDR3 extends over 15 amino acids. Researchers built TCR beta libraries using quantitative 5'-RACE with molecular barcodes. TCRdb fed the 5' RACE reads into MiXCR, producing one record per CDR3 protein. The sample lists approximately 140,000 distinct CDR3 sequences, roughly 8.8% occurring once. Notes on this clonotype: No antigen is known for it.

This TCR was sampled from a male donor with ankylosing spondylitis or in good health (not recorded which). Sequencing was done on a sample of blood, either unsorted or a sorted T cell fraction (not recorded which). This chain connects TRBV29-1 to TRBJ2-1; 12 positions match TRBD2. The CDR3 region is CSVEEGTSGYNEQFF. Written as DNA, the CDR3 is TGCAGCGTTGAAGAGGGGACTAGCGGGTACAATGAGCAGTTCTTC.